Following are 14 T cell receptor beta chains from one sample sequenced in a study of T cell changes during pregnancy in multiple sclerosis. Only in-frame clones appear in the TCRdb table, and some are missing; sequencing was by immunoSEQ multiplex PCR. The table records tens of thousands of clones, roughly 93% of them present only once. Source: CD8+ T cells from peripheral blood mononuclear cells, taken after pregnancy. All receptors come from a female donor with multiple sclerosis, enrolled in a pregnancy study.

The genes are TRBV4-3 and TRBJ1-1, with unresolved D. CDR1 and CDR2 (germline): LGHNA, YSLEER. Trimming removed 1 base at V and 1 base at J, with 4 bases between. The CDR3 consists of 13 residues. DNA of the CDR3: TGCGCCAGCAGCCAAGCCCAGAACACTGAAGCTTTCTTT. The encoded protein is CASSQAQNTEAFF.

The V gene is TRBV19, the J gene TRBJ2-7, with TRBD1 identical over 10 bases. Germline assignment: CDR1 LNHDA and CDR2 SQIVND (reference sequence). CDR3 length: 12 residues. The V gene end was trimmed by 10 bases and the J gene end by 4 bases; junction bases not matched to a gene: 4. As DNA, the CDR3 is TGTGCCACCCGACAGGGGGCGTACGAGCAGTACTTC. Translated, it gives CATRQGAYEQYF.

V and J are TRBV5-4 and TRBJ2-2; D possibly corresponds to TRBD2 (5 bases). CDR3 size: 14 residues. Germline V gives CDR1 SGHNT, CDR2 YYREEE (reference sequence). The ends were cut back, 4 bases at V and 5 bases at J, with 12 bases in the middle. This chain's CDR3 is CASSAGPGTGELFF. In nucleotides, the CDR3 is TGTGCCAGCAGCGCCGGCCCGGGGACCGGGGAGCTGTTTTTT.

The rearrangement uses TRBV30 and TRBJ2-1, with D possibly being TRBD2 (6 bases). This CDR3 has 14 amino acids. Germline CDR1 is GTSNPN and CDR2 is SVGIG (reference sequence). Trimming pared 3 bases from V and 8 bases from J, leaving 17 bases between. This CDR3 is CAWSRDLSFDEQFF. CDR3 coding DNA: TGTGCCTGGAGCCGGGACTTATCGTTCGATGAGCAGTTCTTC.

The rearrangement uses TRBV6-5 and TRBJ2-1; D may be TRBD2 (6 bases). Trimming cost V 2 bases and J 5 bases, with 7 bases left between them. The CDR3 runs to 13 residues. Germline-derived CDR1 and CDR2 are MNHEY and SVGAGI. This chain's CDR3 is CASSYGGNNEQFF. CDR3 bases: TGTGCCAGCAGTTACGGGGGGAACAATGAGCAGTTCTTC.

The chain recombines TRBV9 with TRBJ2-6; 12 positions match TRBD1. This CDR3 is 18 amino acids long. The J segment lost 3 bases and the V segment lost 4 bases, leaving 8 bases of the junction unmatched. Germline CDR1 is SGDLS and CDR2 is YYNGEE. CDR3 amino acids: CASSFDGTGGVGANVLTF. The CDR3 region has the DNA TGTGCCAGCAGCTTCGACGGGACAGGGGGCGTTGGGGCCAACGTCCTGACTTTC. Based on the CDR3 plus reference TRBV9 and TRBJ2-6, the full variable domain is DSGVTQTPKHLITATGQRVTLRCSPRSGDLSVYWYQQSLDQGLQFLIQYYNGEERAKGNILERFSAQQFPDLHSELNLSSLELGDSALYFCASSFDGTGGVGANVLTFGAGSRLTVL.

The J gene is TRBJ2-3, the V gene TRBV9; tentatively, D is TRBD2 (6 bases). CDR1 is SGDLS and CDR2 is YYNGEE in the germline V gene. Trimming took off 1 base at V and 4 bases at J, with 10 bases between the two ends. The CDR3 runs to 14 residues. In DNA form, the CDR3 reads TGTGCCAGCAGCGTATACGGGGGACCAGATACGCAGTATTTT. Translating gives CASSVYGGPDTQYF.

This chain uses TRBV7-2 with TRBJ2-3, with 10 bases identical to TRBD1. CDR1 is SGHTA, CDR2 FQGNSA, per germline. The trim removed 3 bases at V and 4 bases at J, leaving 1 base unmatched. The CDR3 sequence is 14 residues long. CDR3 sequence: CASSLTGGPDTQYF. CDR3 DNA sequence: TGTGCCAGCAGCTTGACAGGGGGCCCAGATACGCAGTATTTT.

This clone turned up a few times. This chain joins TRBV7-9 and TRBJ1-1; 10 bases are shared with TRBD1. Germline CDR1 and CDR2: SEHNR and FQNEAQ (reference sequence). J gave up 3 bases and V 4 bases, and 2 bases lay outside the gene matches. The CDR3 runs 14 residues. The DNA for the CDR3 is TGTGCCAGCAGCTCCGGACAGGGGGACACTGAAGCTTTCTTT. Translated: CASSSGQGDTEAFF.

The gene calls are TRBV27 and TRBJ1-5, with 7 bases identical to TRBD1. This CDR3 is 15 amino acids long. Germline assignment: CDR1 MNHEY and CDR2 SMNVEV (reference sequence). V trimming: 5 bases; J trimming: 1 base; junction bases outside the gene matches: 5. CDR3 sequence (DNA): TGTGCCAGCAGTCCCGGGACAGCAAGCAATCAGCCCCAGCATTTT. It specifies CASSPGTASNQPQHF.

CDR3 DNA sequence: TGTGCCAGCAGCAAACAGGGGGTAGAGTACAATGAGCAGTTCTTC. Its translation is CASSKQGVEYNEQFF. This chain links TRBV2 with TRBJ2-1, with TRBD1 matching over 8 bases. The CDR3 is made up of 15 amino acids. The V and J ends lost 6 bases and 4 bases, in that order; junction bases with no gene match: 8. Germline V gene lookup returns CDR1 SNHLY and CDR2 FYNNEI.

This sequence joins TRBV4-2 and TRBJ2-1, with 9 bases lining up with TRBD2. The CDR3 sequence is 18 residues long. Losses at the gene ends were 1 base for V and 7 bases for J; bases not matched to a gene: 14. Looked up from germline, CDR1 is LGHNA and CDR2 is YNFKEQ. The CDR3 sequence: CASSQGRGGGGAGNEQFF. The CDR3 bases are TGTGCCAGCAGCCAAGGTAGAGGCGGCGGGGGGGCGGGAAATGAGCAGTTCTTC.

This clone was picked up a small number of times. The chain couples TRBV4-1 to TRBJ1-6, with D possibly matching TRBD1 (6 bases). V lost 4 bases to trimming and J lost 5 bases, with 9 bases between them. Germline CDR1 is MGHRA and CDR2 is YSYEKL. The CDR3 spans 14 residues. CDR3 in DNA: TGCGCCAGCAGCCTAGGGGGGGATAATTCACCCCTCCACTTT. It specifies CASSLGGDNSPLHF.

V gene TRBV6-5 combines with J gene TRBJ2-3; D is unclear. Germline V gene sequence: CDR1 MNHEY, CDR2 SVGAGI. The CDR3 spans 14 residues. V gave up 2 bases and J gave up 1 base, with 7 bases separating them. CDR3 sequence: CASSYGEGTDTQYF. CDR3 DNA: TGTGCCAGCAGTTACGGTGAGGGCACAGATACGCAGTATTTT.